Listed below are T cell receptor beta chains from one sample, sequenced in a study of PD-1 blockade in classical Hodgkin lymphoma. Here immunoSEQ multiplex PCR was the method, and the copy in TCRdb shows in-frame clones only, minus some. The sample shows approximately 84,000 clones, around 90% of them seen only once. Specimen: peripheral blood mononuclear cells (PBMCs), collected at baseline. The receptors originated from a human donor with classical Hodgkin lymphoma. Each CDR3 is given with its conserved first and last residue. Fields, in order: V gene, D gene, J gene, CDR3 length, clone size, CDR3 DNA, CDR3 protein. A D gene is named only where the DNA matches it firmly. Clone size appears in some rows only: once, few, many, or a class for an expanded clone.

v_call: TRBV10-2
d_call: TRBD2
j_call: TRBJ2-7
cdr3_length: 13
clone_size: NA
cdr3_nt: TGCGCCAGCAGTTCCAGCGGGAGAAGCGAGCAGTACTTC
cdr3_aa: CASSSSGRSEQYF

v_call: TRBV11-2
d_call: NA
j_call: TRBJ1-5
cdr3_length: 16
clone_size: NA
cdr3_nt: TGTGCCAGCAGCCCCGATAGTCATTATAGCAATCAGCCCCAGCATTTT
cdr3_aa: CASSPDSHYSNQPQHF

v_call: TRBV14
d_call: TRBD2
j_call: TRBJ2-1
cdr3_length: 18
clone_size: once
cdr3_nt: TGTGCCAGCAGCCAATCGTTAAGAGCGGGAGGGCTACTCCGTGAGCAGTTCTTC
cdr3_aa: CASSQSLRAGGLLREQFF

v_call: TRBV5-6
d_call: TRBD1
j_call: TRBJ1-1
cdr3_length: 14
clone_size: NA
cdr3_nt: TGTGCCAGCAGCACCTCAGGGGGGAACACTGAAGCTTTCTTT
cdr3_aa: CASSTSGGNTEAFF

v_call: TRBV5-1
d_call: TRBD2
j_call: TRBJ2-1
cdr3_length: 18
clone_size: NA
cdr3_nt: TGCGCCAGCAGCTTGGCCCGACTCGCGGGAGCATCCTACAATGAGCAGTTCTTC
cdr3_aa: CASSLARLAGASYNEQFF

v_call: TRBV18
d_call: NA
j_call: TRBJ1-5
cdr3_length: 14
clone_size: few
cdr3_nt: TGTGCCAGCTCATTAAGCCCCATAAATCAGCCCCAGCATTTT
cdr3_aa: CASSLSPINQPQHF

v_call: TRBV14
d_call: TRBD1
j_call: TRBJ1-2
cdr3_length: 16
clone_size: NA
cdr3_nt: TGTGCCAGCAGCCAAGAAGGCAGGGGGCGCAGCTATGGCTACACCTTC
cdr3_aa: CASSQEGRGRSYGYTF

v_call: TRBV28
d_call: TRBD1
j_call: TRBJ2-7
cdr3_length: 15
clone_size: NA
cdr3_nt: TGTGCCAGTTTAGGGCAGGGGGCCTCCCTAGGGGAGCAGTACTTC
cdr3_aa: CASLGQGASLGEQYF

v_call: TRBV28
d_call: NA
j_call: TRBJ1-1
cdr3_length: 15
clone_size: NA
cdr3_nt: TGTGCCAGCAGTTTAAGATCAGGTTCCCGCACTGAAGCTTTCTTT
cdr3_aa: CASSLRSGSRTEAFF

v_call: TRBV11-3
d_call: NA
j_call: TRBJ2-1
cdr3_length: 14
clone_size: NA
cdr3_nt: TGTGCCAGCAGCTCATCGCTGACCTACAATGAGCAGTTCTTC
cdr3_aa: CASSSSLTYNEQFF

v_call: TRBV5-6
d_call: NA
j_call: TRBJ1-2
cdr3_length: 14
clone_size: NA
cdr3_nt: TGTGCCAGCAGCTTTTTTACGGCCCTATATGGCTACACCTTC
cdr3_aa: CASSFFTALYGYTF

v_call: TRBV2
d_call: NA
j_call: TRBJ2-7
cdr3_length: 13
clone_size: NA
cdr3_nt: TGTGCCAGCAGATTCGGACGGCGGGTTATAGGGTACTTC
cdr3_aa: CASRFGRRVIGYF

v_call: TRBV7-9
d_call: NA
j_call: TRBJ1-2
cdr3_length: 15
clone_size: once
cdr3_nt: TGTGCCAGCAGCTTAGGTGGGGGGACCCACTATGGCTACACCTTC
cdr3_aa: CASSLGGGTHYGYTF

v_call: TRBV6-5
d_call: TRBD2
j_call: TRBJ2-3
cdr3_length: 16
clone_size: NA
cdr3_nt: TGTGCCAGCAGTTATATCACTAGCGGGAGCACAGATACGCAGTATTTT
cdr3_aa: CASSYITSGSTDTQYF

v_call: TRBV30
d_call: TRBD2
j_call: TRBJ2-1
cdr3_length: 15
clone_size: NA
cdr3_nt: TGTGCCTGGAGTGTAGGACTAGCGGGGAATAATGAGCAGTTCTTC
cdr3_aa: CAWSVGLAGNNEQFF